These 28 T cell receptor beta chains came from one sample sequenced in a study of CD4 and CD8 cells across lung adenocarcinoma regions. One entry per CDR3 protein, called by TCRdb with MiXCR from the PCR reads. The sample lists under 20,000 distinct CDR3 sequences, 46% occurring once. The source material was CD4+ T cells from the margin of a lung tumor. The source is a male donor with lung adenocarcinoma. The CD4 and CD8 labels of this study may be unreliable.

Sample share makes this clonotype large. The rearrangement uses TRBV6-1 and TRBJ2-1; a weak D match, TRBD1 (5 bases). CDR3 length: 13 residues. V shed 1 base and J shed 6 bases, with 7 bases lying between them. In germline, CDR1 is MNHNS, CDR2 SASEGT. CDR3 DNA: TGTGCCAGCAGTGAAGTAGGGGCCAATGAGCAGTTCTTC. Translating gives CASSEVGANEQFF.

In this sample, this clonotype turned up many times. In DNA form, the CDR3 reads TGTGCCAGCAGCTCCCCAGACAGGGTGGCTTTTGGCTACACCTTC. This gives the protein CASSSPDRVAFGYTF. This chain joins TRBV7-2 and TRBJ1-2; TRBD1 agrees at 7 bases. Germline V CDR1 and CDR2: SGHTA, FQGNSA. J gave up 7 bases and V 4 bases, and 12 bases lay outside the gene matches. This CDR3 spans 15 amino acids.

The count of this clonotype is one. The CDR3 is CASGRVAGVLEQFF. In DNA form, the CDR3 reads TGTGCCAGCGGGAGAGTAGCGGGGGTCCTTGAGCAGTTCTTC. The chain joins TRBV6-1 to TRBJ2-5; 9 nucleotides align to TRBD2. The J call may be wrong; the DNA end is better matched by TRBJ2-1. The CDR3 runs 14 residues. Germline V gene sequence: CDR1 MNHNS, CDR2 SASEGT.

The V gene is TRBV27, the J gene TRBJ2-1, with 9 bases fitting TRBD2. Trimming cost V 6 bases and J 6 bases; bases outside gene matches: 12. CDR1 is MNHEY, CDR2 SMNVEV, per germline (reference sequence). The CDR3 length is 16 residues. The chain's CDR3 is CASRKAGLAGRNEQFF. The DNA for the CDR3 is TGTGCCAGCAGGAAGGCCGGCCTAGCGGGACGCAATGAGCAGTTCTTC.

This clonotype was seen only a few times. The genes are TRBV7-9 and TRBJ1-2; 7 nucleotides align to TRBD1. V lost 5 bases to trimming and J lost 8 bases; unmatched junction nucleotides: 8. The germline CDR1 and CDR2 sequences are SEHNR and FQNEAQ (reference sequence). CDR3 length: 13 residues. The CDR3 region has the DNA TGTGCCAGCAGCCAAACACAGGGGTCCGGCTACACCTTC. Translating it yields CASSQTQGSGYTF. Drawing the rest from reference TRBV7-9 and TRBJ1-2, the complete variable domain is DTGVSQNPRHKITKRGQNVTFRCDPISEHNRLYWYRQTLGQGPEFLTYFQNEAQLEKSRLLSDRFSAERPKGSFSTLEIQRTEQGDSAMYLCASSQTQGSGYTFGSGTRLTVV.

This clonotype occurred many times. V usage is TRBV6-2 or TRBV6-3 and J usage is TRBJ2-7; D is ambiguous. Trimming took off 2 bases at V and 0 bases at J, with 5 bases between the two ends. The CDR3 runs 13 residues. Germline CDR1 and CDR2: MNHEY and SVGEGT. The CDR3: CASSYGNSYEQYF. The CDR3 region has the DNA TGTGCCAGCAGTTACGGGAACTCCTACGAGCAGTACTTC.

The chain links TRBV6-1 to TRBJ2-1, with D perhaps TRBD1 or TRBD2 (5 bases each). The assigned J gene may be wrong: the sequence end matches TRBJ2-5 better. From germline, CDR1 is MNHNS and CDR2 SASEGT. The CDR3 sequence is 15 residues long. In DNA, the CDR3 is TGTGCCAGCAGTGAGGGGACGGGACGAAAAGAGACCCAGTACTTC. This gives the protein CASSEGTGRKETQYF.

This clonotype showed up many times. CDR3 nucleotide sequence: TGTGCCAGCAGAGACAATAGGGACGCGAACACCGGGGAGCTGTTTTTT. Translating gives CASRDNRDANTGELFF. The chain recombines TRBV6-1 with TRBJ2-2; D possibly matches TRBD1 or TRBD2 (5 bases each). From germline, CDR1 is MNHNS and CDR2 SASEGT. The length of the CDR3 is 16 residues. The ends were cut back, 6 bases at V and 0 bases at J, with 14 bases in the middle.

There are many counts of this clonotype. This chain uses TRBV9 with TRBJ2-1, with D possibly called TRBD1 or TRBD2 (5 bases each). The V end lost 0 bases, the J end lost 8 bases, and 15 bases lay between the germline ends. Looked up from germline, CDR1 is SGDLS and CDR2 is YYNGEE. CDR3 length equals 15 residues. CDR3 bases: TGTGCCAGCAGCGTAGTAGGGACGACCGAACATGAGCAGTTCTTC. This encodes CASSVVGTTEHEQFF.

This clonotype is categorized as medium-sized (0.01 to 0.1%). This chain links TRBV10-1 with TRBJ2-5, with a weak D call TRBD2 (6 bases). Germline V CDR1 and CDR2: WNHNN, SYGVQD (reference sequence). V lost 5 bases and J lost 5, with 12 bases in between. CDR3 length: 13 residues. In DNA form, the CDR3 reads TGCGCCAGCAGTAGGGAGGACGAGGAGACCCAGTACTTC. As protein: CASSREDEETQYF.

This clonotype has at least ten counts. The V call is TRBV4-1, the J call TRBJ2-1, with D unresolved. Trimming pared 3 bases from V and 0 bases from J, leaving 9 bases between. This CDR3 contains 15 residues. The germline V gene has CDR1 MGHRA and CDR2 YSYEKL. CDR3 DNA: TGCGCCAGCAGCCAGACACCGAGCTCCTACAATGAGCAGTTCTTC. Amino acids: CASSQTPSSYNEQFF.

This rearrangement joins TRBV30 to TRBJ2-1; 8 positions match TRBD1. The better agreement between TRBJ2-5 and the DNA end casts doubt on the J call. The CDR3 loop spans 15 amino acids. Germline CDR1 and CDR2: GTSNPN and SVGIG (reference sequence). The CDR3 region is CAWNPGQGRGETQYF. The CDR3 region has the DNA TGTGCCTGGAACCCAGGACAGGGTCGCGGAGAGACCCAGTACTTC.

CDR3 in amino acids: CASSRDGWLKAQETQFF. The CDR3 DNA reads as TGCGCCAGCAGCCGAGACGGATGGCTCAAGGCCCAAGAGACCCAGTTCTTC. The J gene is TRBJ2-1, the V gene TRBV10-1; D is undetermined. The V gene's germline CDR1 is WNHNN and CDR2 SYGVQD (reference sequence). Trimming shortened V by 6 bases and J by 13 bases, and 31 bases separated the two germline ends. This CDR3 comprises 17 residues.

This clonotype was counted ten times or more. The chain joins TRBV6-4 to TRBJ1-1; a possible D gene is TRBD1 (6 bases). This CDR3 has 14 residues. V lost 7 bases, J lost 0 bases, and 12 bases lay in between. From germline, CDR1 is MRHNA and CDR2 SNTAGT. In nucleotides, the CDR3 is TGTGCCAGCAAATTCGACAGGCTGAACACTGAAGCTTTCTTT. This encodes CASKFDRLNTEAFF.

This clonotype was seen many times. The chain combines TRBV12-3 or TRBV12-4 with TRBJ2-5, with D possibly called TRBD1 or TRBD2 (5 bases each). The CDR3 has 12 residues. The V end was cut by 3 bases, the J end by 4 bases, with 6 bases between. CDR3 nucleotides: TGTGCCAGCAGTTTGGGGACAGAGACCCAGTACTTC. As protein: CASSLGTETQYF.

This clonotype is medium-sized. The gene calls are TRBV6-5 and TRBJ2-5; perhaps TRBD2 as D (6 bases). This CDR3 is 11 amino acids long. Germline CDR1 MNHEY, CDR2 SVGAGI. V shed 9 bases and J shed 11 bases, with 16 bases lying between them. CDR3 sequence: CASSRGTRQYF. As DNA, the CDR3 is TGTGCCAGTTCCCGGGGGACTCGGCAGTACTTC.

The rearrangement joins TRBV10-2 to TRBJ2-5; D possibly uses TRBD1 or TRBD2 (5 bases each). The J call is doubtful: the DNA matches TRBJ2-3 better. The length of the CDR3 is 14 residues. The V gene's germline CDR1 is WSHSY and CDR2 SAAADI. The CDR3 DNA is TGCGCGGGCAGCCGGGGCGCAGGCGAAGAGACCCAGTATTTT. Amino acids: CAGSRGAGEETQYF.

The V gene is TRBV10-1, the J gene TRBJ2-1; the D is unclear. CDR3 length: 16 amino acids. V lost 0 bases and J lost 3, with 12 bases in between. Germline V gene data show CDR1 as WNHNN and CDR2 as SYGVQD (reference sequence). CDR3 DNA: TGCGCCAGCAGTGAGTCTAAGGGATCGGGCTACAATGAGCAGTTCTTC. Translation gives CASSESKGSGYNEQFF.

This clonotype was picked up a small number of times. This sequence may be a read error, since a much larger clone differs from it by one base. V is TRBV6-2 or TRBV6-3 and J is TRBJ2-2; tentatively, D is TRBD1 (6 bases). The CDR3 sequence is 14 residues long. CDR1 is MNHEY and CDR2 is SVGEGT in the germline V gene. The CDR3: CASSYWGRTGERFF. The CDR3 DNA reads TGTGCCAGCAGTTACTGGGGGCGTACCGGGGAGCGGTTTTTT.

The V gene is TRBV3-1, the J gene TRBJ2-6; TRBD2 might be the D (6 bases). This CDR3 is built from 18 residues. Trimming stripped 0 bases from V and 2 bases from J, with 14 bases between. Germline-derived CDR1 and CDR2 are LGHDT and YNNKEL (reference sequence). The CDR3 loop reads CASSQELGGIAGANVLTF. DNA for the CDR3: TGTGCCAGCAGCCAAGAACTAGGCGGGATAGCTGGGGCCAACGTCCTGACTTTC.

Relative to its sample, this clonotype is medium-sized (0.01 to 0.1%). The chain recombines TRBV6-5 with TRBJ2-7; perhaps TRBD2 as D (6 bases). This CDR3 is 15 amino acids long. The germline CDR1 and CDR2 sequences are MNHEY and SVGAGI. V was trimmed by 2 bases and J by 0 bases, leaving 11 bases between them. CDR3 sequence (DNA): TGTGCCAGCAGTTACGGACTCGGGAGCTCCTACGAGCAGTACTTC. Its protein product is CASSYGLGSSYEQYF.

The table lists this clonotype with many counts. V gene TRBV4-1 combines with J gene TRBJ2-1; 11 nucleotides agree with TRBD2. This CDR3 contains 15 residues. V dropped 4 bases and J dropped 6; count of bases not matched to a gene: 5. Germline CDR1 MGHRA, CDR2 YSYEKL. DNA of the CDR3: TGCGCCAGCAGCCGACCTAGCGGGAGGCCCAATGAGCAGTTCTTC. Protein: CASSRPSGRPNEQFF.

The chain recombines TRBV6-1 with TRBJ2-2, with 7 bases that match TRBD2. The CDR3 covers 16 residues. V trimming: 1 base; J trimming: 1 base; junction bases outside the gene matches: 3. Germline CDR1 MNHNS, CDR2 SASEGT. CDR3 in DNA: TGTGCCAGCAGTGAAGACCAGCGGGGGAACACCGGGGAGCTGTTTTTT. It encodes CASSEDQRGNTGELFF.

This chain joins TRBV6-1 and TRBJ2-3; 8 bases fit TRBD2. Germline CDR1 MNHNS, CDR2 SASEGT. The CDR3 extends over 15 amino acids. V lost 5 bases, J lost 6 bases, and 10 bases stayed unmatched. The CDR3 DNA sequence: TGTGCCAGCAGTCCGGGACTAGGCAGTCTGGATACGCAGTATTTT. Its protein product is CASSPGLGSLDTQYF.

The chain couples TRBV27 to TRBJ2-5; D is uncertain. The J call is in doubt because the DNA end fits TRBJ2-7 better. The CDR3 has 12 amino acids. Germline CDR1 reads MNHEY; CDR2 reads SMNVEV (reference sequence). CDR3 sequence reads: CASSARLDEQYF. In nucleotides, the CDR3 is TGTGCCAGCAGCGCTAGACTCGACGAGCAGTACTTC.

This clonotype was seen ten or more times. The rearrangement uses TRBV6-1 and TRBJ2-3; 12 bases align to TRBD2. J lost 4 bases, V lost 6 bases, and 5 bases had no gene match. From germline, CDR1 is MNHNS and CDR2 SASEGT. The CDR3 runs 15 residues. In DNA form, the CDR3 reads TGTGCCAGCAGGCTAGCGGGAGGGTCTTCAGATACGCAGTATTTT. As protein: CASRLAGGSSDTQYF.

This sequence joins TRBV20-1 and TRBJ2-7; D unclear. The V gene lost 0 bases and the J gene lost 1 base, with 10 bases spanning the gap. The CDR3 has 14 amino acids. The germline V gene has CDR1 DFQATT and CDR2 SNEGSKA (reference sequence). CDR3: CSARDMPSSYEQYF. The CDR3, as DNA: TGCAGTGCTAGAGATATGCCTTCGTCCTACGAGCAGTACTTC.

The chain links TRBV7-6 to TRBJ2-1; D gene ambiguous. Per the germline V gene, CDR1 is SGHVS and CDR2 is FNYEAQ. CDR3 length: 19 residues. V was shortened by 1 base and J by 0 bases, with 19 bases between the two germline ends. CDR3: CASSLVAHGSRSSYNEQFF. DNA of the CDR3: TGTGCCAGCAGCTTAGTTGCCCATGGGTCTAGGAGCTCCTACAATGAGCAGTTCTTC.